This record covers a single T cell receptor beta chain. The data belong to a study of blood T cell repertoires in COVID-19. The repertoire was sequenced with immunoSEQ multiplex PCR; TCRdb's copy has only in-frame clones and lacks some. Of about 170,000 clones in the sample, 82% were seen once. What was sequenced was peripheral blood. The clonotype was recovered from a woman aged 80 or over with active or convalescent COVID-19.

Here the CDR3 reads CASQPRQAREKLFF. The CDR3 nucleotides read TGTGCCAGCCAACCCCGACAGGCCAGAGAAAAACTGTTTTTT. The genes are TRBV25-1 and TRBJ1-4; possible D gene TRBD1, 6 bases. Germline V gene lookup returns CDR1 MGHDK and CDR2 SYGVNS. V shed 8 bases and J shed 8 bases, with 18 bases lying between them. The CDR3 spans 14 residues.